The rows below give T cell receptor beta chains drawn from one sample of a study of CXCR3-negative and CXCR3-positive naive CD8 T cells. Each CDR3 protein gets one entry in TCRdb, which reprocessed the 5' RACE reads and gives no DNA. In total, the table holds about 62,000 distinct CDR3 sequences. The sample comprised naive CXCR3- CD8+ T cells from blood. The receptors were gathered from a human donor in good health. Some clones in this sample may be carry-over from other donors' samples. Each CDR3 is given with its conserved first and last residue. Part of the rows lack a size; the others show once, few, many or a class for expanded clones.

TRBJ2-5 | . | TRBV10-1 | CASSELVGNYQETQYF
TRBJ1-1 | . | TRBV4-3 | CASSQDLNQEAFF
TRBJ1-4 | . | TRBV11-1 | CASSPMNEKLFF
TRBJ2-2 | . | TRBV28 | CASSSWTRDSTGELFF
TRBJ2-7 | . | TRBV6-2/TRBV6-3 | CASRVRYSYEQYF
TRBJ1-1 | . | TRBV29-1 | CSVQGGSPEAFF
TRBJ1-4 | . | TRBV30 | CAWTLGLKGSEKLFF
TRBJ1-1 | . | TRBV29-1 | CSVDPRTGMNTEAFF
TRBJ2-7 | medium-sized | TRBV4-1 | CASSQENYEQYF
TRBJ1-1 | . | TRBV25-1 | CASSVGAGNTEAFF
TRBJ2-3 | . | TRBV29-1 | CSVESPREGVPTDTQYF
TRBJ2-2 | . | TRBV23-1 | CASSQSRIRDNTGELFF
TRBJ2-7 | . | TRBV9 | CASSVGGYEQYF
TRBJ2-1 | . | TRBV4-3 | CASSQGLSNEQFF
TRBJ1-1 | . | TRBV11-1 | CASSLWHPNRGTEAFF
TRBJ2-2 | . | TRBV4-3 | CASSQYGTGASGELFF
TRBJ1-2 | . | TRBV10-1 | CANQGHQGYTF
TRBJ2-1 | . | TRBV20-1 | CSVNPLAGGNEQFF
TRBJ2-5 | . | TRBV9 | CASSVEVGGQETQYF
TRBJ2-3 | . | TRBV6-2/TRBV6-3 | CASSSTRTTDTQYF
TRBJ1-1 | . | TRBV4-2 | CASSRGESEAFF
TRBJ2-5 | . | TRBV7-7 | CASSPSPETQYF
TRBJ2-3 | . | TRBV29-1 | CSVEMARGADTQYF
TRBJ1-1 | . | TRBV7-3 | CASSSAGSNTEAFF
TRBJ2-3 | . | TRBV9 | CASSGLTSGRNTDTQYF
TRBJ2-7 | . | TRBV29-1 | CSVMTGATYEQYF
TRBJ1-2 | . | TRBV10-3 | CAIETGANYGYTF
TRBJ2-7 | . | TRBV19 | CASFDSYEQYF
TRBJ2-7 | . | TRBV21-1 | CASSNIKQAYEQYF
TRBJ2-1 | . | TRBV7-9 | CASSNPSGSVFQFF
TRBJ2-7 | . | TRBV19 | CASRTGYEQYF
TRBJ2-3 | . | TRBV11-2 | CASSLVGGAGDTQYF
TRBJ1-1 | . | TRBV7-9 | CASSASVGLPEAFF
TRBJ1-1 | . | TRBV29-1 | CSVDRVRGDTEAFF
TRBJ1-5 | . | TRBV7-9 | CASSLGWGRDQPQHF
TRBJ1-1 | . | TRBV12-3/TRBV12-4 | CASRPQENTEAFF
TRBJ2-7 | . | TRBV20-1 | CSASTSPEGSYEQYF
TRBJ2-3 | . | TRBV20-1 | CSARPDRNWDTQYF
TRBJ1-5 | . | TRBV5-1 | CASSPGQGYQPQHF
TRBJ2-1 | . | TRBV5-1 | CASSWTGYGQFF
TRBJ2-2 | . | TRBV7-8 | CASSQLTGELFF
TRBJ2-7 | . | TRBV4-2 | CASSQDLGSGGNEQYF
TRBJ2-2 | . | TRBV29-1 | CSVENPGQGATGELFF
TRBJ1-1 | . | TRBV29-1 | CTGWSGSMTEAFF
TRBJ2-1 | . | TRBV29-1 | CSVEDRGGASYNEQFF
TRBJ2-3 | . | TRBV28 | CASSLSSSRDPTDTQYF
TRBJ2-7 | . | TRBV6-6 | CASRGGVYEQYF
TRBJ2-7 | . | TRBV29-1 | CSVEDRRQTNSYEQYF
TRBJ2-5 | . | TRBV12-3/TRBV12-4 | CASSGDPGGKETQYF
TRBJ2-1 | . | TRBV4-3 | CASSQDRINEQFF
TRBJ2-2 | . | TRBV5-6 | CASTRTTNTGELFF
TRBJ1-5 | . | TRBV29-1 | CSVTTGGVQPQHF